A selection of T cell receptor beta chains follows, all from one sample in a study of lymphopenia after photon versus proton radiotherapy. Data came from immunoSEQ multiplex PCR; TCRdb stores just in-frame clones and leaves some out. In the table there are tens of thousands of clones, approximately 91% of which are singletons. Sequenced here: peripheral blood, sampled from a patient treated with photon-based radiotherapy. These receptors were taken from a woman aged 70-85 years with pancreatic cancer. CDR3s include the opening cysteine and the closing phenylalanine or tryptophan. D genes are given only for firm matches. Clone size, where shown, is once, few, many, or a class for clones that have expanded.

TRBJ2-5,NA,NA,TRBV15,TGTGCCACCAGCAGGGTCGAAGAGACCCAGTACTTC,CATSRVEETQYF
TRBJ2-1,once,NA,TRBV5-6,TGTGCCAGCAGCTTGACTAGGTACAATGAGCAGTTCTTC,CASSLTRYNEQFF
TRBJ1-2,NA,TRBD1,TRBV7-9,TGTGCCAGCAGCCCAGAGGGACAGTTATATGGCTACACCTTC,CASSPEGQLYGYTF
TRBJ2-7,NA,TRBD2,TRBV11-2,TGTGCCAGCAGCTCGGGACTAGCGGGAGAGGTCGAGCAGTACTTC,CASSSGLAGEVEQYF
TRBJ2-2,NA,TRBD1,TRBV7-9,TGTGCCAGCAGACGGACAGGGTGGAGCACCGGGGAGCTGTTTTTT,CASRRTGWSTGELFF
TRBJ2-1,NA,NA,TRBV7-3,TGTGCCAGCAGCCTCGGGGTGAGCTCCTACAATGAGCAGTTCTTC,CASSLGVSSYNEQFF
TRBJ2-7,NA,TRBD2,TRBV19,TGTGCCAGTAGTCCACTAGCGCCCGGGGCCGAGCAGTACTTC,CASSPLAPGAEQYF
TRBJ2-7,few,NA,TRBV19,TGTGCCAGTAGTATAGAGGGGGGAAACGAGCAGTACTTC,CASSIEGGNEQYF
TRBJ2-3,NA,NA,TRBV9,TGTGCCAGCAGTTCGGATGTTGTCGGCACAGATACGCAGTATTTT,CASSSDVVGTDTQYF
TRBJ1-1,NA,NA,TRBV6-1,TGTGCCAGCAGTGGAGCGGGGACCACTGAAGCTTTCTTT,CASSGAGTTEAFF
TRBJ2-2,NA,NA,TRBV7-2,TGTGCCAGCAGCTTCATCACCGGGGAGCTGTTTTTT,CASSFITGELFF
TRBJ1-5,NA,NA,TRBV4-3,TGCGCCAGCAGCCAAGTACAGGGAAGTCAGCCCCAGCATTTT,CASSQVQGSQPQHF
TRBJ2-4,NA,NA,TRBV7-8,TGTGCCAGCAGCCCAGCCAGGACGCTAGCCAAAAACATTCAGTACTTC,CASSPARTLAKNIQYF
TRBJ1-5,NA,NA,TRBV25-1,TGTGCCAGCAGTCATGGGTTCAATCAGCCCCAGCATTTT,CASSHGFNQPQHF
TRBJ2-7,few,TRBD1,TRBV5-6,TGTGCCAGCAGCGGGTTTAGGGGGCGCTCATCCTACGAGCAGTACTTC,CASSGFRGRSSYEQYF
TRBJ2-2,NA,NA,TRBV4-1,TGCGCCAGCAGCCAAGATCGGGTTGTCACCGGGGAGCTGTTTTTT,CASSQDRVVTGELFF
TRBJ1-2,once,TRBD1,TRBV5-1,TGCGCCAGCAGCTTGGAACAGGGGGATGGTGGCTACACCTTC,CASSLEQGDGGYTF
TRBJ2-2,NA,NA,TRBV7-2,TGTGCCAGCAGCAATAGAGGGACCACGAACACCGGGGAGCTGTTTTTT,CASSNRGTTNTGELFF
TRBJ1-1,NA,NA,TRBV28,TGTGCCAGCCGTCCCTCGGTGCGCGCTGAAGCTTTCTTT,CASRPSVRAEAFF
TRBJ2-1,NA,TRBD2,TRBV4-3,TGCGCCAGCAGCCAAGATCTTGGGCTAGCGGGAGAAGAGAATGAGCAGTTCTTC,CASSQDLGLAGEENEQFF
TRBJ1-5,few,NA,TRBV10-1,TGCGCCAGCAGTGAATCGAGGCAGCCCCAGCATTTT,CASSESRQPQHF
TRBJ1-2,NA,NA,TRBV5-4,TGTGCCAGCAGCTCCGCCTCGGGTGTACTGAATGGCTACACCTTC,CASSSASGVLNGYTF
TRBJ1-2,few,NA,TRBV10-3,TGTGCCATCAGTGAGTCGAGCCAGGGGACGGTTGGCTACACCTTC,CAISESSQGTVGYTF
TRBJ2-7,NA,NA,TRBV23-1,TGCGCCAGCAGTCATGGGGGACGAACTACCTACGAGCAGTACTTC,CASSHGGRTTYEQYF
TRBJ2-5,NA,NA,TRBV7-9,TGTGCCAGCAGCCCTATACAGTGGGATGAGACCCAGTACTTC,CASSPIQWDETQYF
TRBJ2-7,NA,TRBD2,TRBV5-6,TGTGCCAGCAGCTTGCACCACTATAGACTAGCGGGAGCCCCCTACGAGCAGTACTTC,CASSLHHYRLAGAPYEQYF
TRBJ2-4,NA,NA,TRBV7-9,TGTGCCAGCAGCCGAGAGGTGGCCAAAAACATTCAGTACTTC,CASSREVAKNIQYF
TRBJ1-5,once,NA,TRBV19,TGTGCCAGTAGTATTTGGTCTGGCCAGCCCCAGCATTTT,CASSIWSGQPQHF
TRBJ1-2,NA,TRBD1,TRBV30,TGTGCCTGGAGTCTAGGGACAGCCTCAGGCTATGGCTACACCTTC,CAWSLGTASGYGYTF
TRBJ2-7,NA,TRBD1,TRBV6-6,TGTGCCACGACGGACAGGTCCTACGAGCAGTACTTC,CATTDRSYEQYF
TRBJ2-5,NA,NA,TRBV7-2,TGTGCCAGCAGCTTAGCTGCCGTAGGGACTGAGACCCAGTACTTC,CASSLAAVGTETQYF
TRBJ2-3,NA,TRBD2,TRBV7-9,TGTGCCAGCAGCCGAGGACTAGCGGGAGCAGATACGCAGTATTTT,CASSRGLAGADTQYF
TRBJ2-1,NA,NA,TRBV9,TGTGCCAGCAGCGTATCTCCCGACCCTTACAATGAGCAGTTCTTC,CASSVSPDPYNEQFF
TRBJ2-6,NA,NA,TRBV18,TGTGCCAGCTCCCCACTACCCCTCTCTGGGGCCAACGTCCTGACTTTC,CASSPLPLSGANVLTF
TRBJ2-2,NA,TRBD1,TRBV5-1,TGCGCCAGCAGCGAGTCCGGGACAGGGGGAACCGGGGAGCTGTTTTTT,CASSESGTGGTGELFF
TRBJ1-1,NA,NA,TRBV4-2,TGTGCCAGCAGCCCAAAATCCGGGACCTACACTGAAGCTTTCTTT,CASSPKSGTYTEAFF
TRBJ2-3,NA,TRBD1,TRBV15,TGTGCCACCAGCAGTACAGGGGTAGCCGATACGCAGTATTTT,CATSSTGVADTQYF
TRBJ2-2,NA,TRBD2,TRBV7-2,TGTGCCAGCAGCTTAACTAGCGGGAGTGAAGGCACCGGGGAGCTGTTTTTT,CASSLTSGSEGTGELFF
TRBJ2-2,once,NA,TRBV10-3,TGTGCCATCAGCCCGGGACCCCGGGACGGGGAGCTGTTTTTT,CAISPGPRDGELFF
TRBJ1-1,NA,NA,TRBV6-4,TGTGCCAGCAGTGACGGCACTGAAGCTTTCTTT,CASSDGTEAFF
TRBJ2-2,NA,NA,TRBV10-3,TGTGCCATCAGTGCAGACATCTCCGGGGAGCTGTTTTTT,CAISADISGELFF
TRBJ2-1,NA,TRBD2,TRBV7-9,TGTGCCAGCAGCGAAAGCGGGAGCTCCTACAATGAGCAGTTCTTC,CASSESGSSYNEQFF
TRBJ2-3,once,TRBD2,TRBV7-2,TGTGCCAGCAGCATTGGACTAGCGGGAAAGTATTTT,CASSIGLAGKYF
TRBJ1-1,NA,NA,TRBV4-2,TGTGCCAGCAGCCAAGATGTTGGGTCTGTCACTGAAGCTTTCTTT,CASSQDVGSVTEAFF
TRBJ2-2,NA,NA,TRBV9,TGTGCCAGCAGTGGAGGGATGGCGGCCTGGGACACCGGGGAGCTGTTTTTT,CASSGGMAAWDTGELFF
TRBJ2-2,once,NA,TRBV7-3,TGTGCCAGCAGCTTAATAATTACCGGGGAGCTGTTTTTT,CASSLIITGELFF
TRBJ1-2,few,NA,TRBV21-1,TGTGCCAGCACCGACAAGGGAAGGGGGCTGTGCTACACCTTC,CASTDKGRGLCYTF
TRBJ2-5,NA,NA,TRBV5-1,TGCGCCAGCAGCTTGGATTCAGAGACCCAGTACTTC,CASSLDSETQYF
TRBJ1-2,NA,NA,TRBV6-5,TGTGCCAGCAGTTACTCAGGGAACTATGGCTACACCTTC,CASSYSGNYGYTF
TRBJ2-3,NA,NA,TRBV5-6,TGTGCCAGCAGCTTGACGGGCACAGATACGCAGTATTTT,CASSLTGTDTQYF
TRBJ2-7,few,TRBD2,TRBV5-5,TGTGCCAGCAGCTCAGCGGGACTCCGGGTCGCCGAGCAGTACTTC,CASSSAGLRVAEQYF
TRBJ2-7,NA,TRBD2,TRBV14,TGTGCCAGCAGCCACCCCGGGGAGCGGGGCTACGAGCAGTACTTC,CASSHPGERGYEQYF